The 3 T cell receptor beta chains below were found in one sample sequenced in a study of blood T cell repertoires in COVID-19. Data came from immunoSEQ multiplex PCR; TCRdb stores just in-frame clones and leaves some out. Here the sample spans 130,000 to 150,000 clones, approximately 87% being singletons. Sequenced material: peripheral blood. These TCRs come from a man over 45 who had recovered from COVID-19.

The chain joins TRBV7-9 to TRBJ1-2; 9 bases map to TRBD1. Germline V CDR1 and CDR2: SEHNR, FQNEAQ (reference sequence). The CDR3 is 16 residues long. V was clipped by 5 bases and J by 0 bases; unmatched bases: 7. The CDR3 DNA reads TGTGCCAGCAGCAGGACAGGGGTCCCCTCTAACTATGGCTACACCTTC. As protein: CASSRTGVPSNYGYTF.

The chain couples TRBV6-6 to TRBJ1-1; D may be TRBD1 (6 bases). The length of the CDR3 is 13 residues. The germline V gene has CDR1 MNHNY and CDR2 SVGAGI (reference sequence). The V gene lost 2 bases and the J gene lost 7 bases, with 11 bases spanning the gap. Here the CDR3 reads CASSYRQDIEAFF. DNA of the CDR3: TGTGCCAGCAGTTACCGACAGGATATTGAAGCTTTCTTT.

The rearrangement joins TRBV18 to TRBJ2-7; 10 nucleotides agree with TRBD1. Trimming took 3 bases from V and 6 from J; bases not matched to a gene: 14. Germline values: CDR1 KGHSH, CDR2 LQKENI. This CDR3 spans 17 amino acids. The CDR3 loop is CASSPNAGTGVFGEQYF. In DNA form, the CDR3 reads TGTGCCAGCTCACCCAATGCCGGGACAGGGGTATTTGGCGAGCAGTACTTC.